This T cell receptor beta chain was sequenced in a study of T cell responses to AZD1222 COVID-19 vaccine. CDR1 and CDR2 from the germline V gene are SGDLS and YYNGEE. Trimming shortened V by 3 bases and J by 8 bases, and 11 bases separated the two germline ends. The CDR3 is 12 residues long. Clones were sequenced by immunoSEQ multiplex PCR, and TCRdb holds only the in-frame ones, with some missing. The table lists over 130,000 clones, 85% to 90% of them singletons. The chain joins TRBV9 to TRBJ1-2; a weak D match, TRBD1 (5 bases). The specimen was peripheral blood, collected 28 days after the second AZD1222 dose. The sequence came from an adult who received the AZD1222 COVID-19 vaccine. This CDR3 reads CASSASGGGYTF. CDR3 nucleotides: TGTGCCAGCAGCGCCTCCGGGGGGGGCTACACCTTC.